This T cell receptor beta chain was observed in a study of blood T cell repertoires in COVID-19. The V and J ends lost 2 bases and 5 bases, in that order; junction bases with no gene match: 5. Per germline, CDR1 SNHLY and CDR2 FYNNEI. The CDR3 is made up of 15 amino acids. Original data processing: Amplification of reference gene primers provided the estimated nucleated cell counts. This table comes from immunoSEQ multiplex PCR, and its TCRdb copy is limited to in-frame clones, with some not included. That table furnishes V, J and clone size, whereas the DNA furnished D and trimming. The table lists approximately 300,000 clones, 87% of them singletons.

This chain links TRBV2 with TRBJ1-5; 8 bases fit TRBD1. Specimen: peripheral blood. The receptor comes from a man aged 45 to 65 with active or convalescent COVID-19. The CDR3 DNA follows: TGTGCCAGCAGTGAACAGGGCAGGGGGCATCAGCCCCAGCATTTT. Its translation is CASSEQGRGHQPQHF.